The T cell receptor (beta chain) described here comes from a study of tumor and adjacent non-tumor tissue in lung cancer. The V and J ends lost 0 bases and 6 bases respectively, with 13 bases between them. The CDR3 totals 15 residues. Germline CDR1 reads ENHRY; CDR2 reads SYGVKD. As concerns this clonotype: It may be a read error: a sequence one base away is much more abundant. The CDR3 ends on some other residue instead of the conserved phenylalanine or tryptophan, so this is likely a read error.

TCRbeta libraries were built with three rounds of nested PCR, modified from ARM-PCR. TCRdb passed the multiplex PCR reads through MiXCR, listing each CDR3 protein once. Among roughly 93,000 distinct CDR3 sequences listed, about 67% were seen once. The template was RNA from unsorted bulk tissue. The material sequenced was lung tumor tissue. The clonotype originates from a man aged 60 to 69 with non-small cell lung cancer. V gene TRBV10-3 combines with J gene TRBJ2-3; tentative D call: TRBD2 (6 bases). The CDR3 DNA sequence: TGTGCCATCAGTGAGTCTCCACATGGAGGGGATACGCAGTATCTT. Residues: CAISESPHGGDTQYL.